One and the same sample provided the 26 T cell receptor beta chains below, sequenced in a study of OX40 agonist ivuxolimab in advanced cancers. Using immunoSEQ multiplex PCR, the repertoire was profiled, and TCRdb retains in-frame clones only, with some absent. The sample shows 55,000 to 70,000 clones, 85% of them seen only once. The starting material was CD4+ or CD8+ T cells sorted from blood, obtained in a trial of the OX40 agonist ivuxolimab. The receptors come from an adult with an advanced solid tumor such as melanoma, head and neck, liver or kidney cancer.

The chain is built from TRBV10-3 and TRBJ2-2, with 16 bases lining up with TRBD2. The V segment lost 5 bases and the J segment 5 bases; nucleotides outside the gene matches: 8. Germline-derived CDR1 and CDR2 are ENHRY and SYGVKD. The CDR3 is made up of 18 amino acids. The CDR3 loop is CAISTPGLAGGRTGELFF. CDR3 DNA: TGTGCCATCAGTACTCCGGGACTAGCGGGGGGGCGGACCGGGGAGCTGTTTTTT.

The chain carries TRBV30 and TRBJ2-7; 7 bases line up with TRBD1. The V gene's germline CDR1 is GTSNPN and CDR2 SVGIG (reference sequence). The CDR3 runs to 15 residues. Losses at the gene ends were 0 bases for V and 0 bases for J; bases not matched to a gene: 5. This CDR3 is CAWSVPTGSSYEQYF. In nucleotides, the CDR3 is TGTGCCTGGAGTGTACCGACAGGGAGCTCCTACGAGCAGTACTTC. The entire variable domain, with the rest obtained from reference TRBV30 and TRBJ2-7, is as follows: SQTIHQWPATLVQPVGSPLSLECTVEGTSNPNLYWYRQAAGRGLQLLFYSVGIGQISSEVPQNLSASRPQDRQFILSSKKLLLSDSGFYLCAWSVPTGSSYEQYFGPGTRLTVT.

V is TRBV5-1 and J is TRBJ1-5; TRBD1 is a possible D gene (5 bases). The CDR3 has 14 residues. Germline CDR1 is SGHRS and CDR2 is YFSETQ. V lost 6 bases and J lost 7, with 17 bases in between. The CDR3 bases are TGCGCCAGCACCCCGGGGGGGACTACCCAGCCCCAGCATTTT. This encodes CASTPGGTTQPQHF.

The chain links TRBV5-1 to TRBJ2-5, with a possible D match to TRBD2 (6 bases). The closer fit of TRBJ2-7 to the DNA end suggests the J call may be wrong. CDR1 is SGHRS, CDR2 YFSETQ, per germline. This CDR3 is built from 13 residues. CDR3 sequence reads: CASSPDYSYEQYF. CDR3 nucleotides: TGCGCCAGCAGCCCGGACTACTCCTACGAGCAGTACTTC.

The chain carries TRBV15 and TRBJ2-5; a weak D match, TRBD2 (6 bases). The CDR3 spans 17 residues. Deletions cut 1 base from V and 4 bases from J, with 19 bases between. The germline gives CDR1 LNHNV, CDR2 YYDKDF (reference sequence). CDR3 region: CATSRVGGGPSGETQYF. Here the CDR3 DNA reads TGTGCCACCAGCAGAGTCGGGGGAGGCCCGTCAGGAGAGACCCAGTACTTC.

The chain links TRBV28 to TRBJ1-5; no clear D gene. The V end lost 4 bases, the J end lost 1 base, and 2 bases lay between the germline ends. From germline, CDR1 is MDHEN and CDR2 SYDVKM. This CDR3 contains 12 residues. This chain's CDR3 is CASSWSNQPQHF. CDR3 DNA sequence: TGTGCCAGCAGTTGGAGCAATCAGCCCCAGCATTTT.

Here the CDR3 DNA reads TGTGCTAGTGGTTTGGTACTTGGGGTGGTTGTAGCGGGAGGCTCTCCCTACAATGAGCAGTTCTTC. This translates into CASGLVLGVVVAGGSPYNEQFF. This sequence joins TRBV12-5 and TRBJ2-1, with 10 positions matching TRBD2. The CDR3 covers 22 residues. The junction had 19 bases not matched to a gene; V was cut back by 0 bases and J by 2 bases. The V gene's germline CDR1 is LGHNT and CDR2 FRNRAP.

CDR3 region: CASRPLKGVNSNQPQHF. For the CDR3, the DNA is TGTGCCAGCAGACCACTGAAGGGAGTGAATAGCAATCAGCCCCAGCATTTT. The V gene is TRBV27, the J gene TRBJ1-5; D not certain. Germline loops: CDR1 MNHEY, CDR2 SMNVEV (reference sequence). The CDR3 runs 17 residues. Trimming left V 6 bases short and J 0 bases short, with 18 bases between.

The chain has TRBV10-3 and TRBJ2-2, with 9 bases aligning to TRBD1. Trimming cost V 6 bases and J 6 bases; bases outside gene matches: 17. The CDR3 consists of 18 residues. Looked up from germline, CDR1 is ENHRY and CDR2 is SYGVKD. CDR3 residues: CAISALSVGQGGAGELFF. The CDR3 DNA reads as TGTGCCATCAGCGCACTCAGTGTGGGACAGGGTGGCGCCGGGGAGCTGTTTTTT.

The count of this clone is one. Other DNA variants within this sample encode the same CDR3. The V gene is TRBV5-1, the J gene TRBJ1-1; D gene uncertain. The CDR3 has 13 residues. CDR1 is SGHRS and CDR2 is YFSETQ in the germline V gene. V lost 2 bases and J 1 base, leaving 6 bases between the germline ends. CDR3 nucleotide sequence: TGCGCCAGCAGCTTTTCAGAGAACACTGAAGCTTTCTTT. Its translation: CASSFSENTEAFF. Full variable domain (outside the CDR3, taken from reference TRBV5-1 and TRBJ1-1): KAGVTQTPRYLIKTRGQQVTLSCSPISGHRSVSWYQQTPGQGLQFLFEYFSETQRNKGNFPGRFSGRQFSNSRSEMNVSTLELGDSALYLCASSFSENTEAFFGQGTRLTVV.

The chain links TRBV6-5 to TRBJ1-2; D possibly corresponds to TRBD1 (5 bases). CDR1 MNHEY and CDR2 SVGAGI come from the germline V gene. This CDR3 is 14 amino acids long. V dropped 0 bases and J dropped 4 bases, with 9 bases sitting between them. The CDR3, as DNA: TGTGCCAGCAGTTACTCGAGCAGGGTCTATGGCTACACCTTC. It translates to CASSYSSRVYGYTF.

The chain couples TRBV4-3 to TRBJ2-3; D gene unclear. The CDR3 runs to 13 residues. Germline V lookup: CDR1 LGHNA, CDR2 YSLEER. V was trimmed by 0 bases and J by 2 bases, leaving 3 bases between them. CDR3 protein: CASSQEFTDTQYF. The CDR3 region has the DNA TGCGCCAGCAGCCAAGAGTTCACAGATACGCAGTATTTT.

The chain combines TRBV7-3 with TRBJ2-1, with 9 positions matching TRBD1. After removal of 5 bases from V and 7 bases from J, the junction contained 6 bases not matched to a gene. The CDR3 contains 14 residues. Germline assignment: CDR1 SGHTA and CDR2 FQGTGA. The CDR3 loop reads CASSIGQGWNEQFF. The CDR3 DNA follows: TGTGCCAGCAGCATCGGACAGGGGTGGAATGAGCAGTTCTTC. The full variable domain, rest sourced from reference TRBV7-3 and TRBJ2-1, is GAGVSQTPSNKVTEKGKYVELRCDPISGHTALYWYRQSLGQGPEFLIYFQGTGAADDSGLPNDRFFAVRPEGSVSTLKIQRTERGDSAVYLCASSIGQGWNEQFFGPGTRLTVL.

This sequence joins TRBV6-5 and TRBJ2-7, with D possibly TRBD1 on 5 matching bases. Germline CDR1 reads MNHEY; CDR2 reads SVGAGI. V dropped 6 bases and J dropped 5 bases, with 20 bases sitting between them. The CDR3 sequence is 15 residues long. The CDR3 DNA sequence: TGTGCCAGCAGGTCCCTACAGGATGAAAGGGACGAGCAGTACTTC. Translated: CASRSLQDERDEQYF.

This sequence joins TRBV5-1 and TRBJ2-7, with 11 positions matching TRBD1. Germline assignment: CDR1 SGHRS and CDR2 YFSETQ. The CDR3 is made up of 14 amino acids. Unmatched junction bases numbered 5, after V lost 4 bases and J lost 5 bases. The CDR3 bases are TGCGCCAGCAGCCAGGGGGACAGGGGGGACGAGCAGTACTTC. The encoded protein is CASSQGDRGDEQYF.

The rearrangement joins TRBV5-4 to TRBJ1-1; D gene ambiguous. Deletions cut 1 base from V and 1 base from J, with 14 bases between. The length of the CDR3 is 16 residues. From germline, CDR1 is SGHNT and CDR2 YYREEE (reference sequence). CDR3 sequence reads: CASSLSFIGRNTEAFF. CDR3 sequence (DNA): TGTGCCAGCAGCTTGTCTTTCATAGGAAGGAACACTGAAGCTTTCTTT.

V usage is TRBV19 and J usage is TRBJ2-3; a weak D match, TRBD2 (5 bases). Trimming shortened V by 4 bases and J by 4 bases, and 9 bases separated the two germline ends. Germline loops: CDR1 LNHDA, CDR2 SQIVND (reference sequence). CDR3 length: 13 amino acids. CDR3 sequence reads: CASSSGAADTQYF. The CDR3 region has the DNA TGTGCCAGTAGTAGCGGAGCGGCAGATACGCAGTATTTT.

The CDR3 DNA is TGTGCCAGCAGTTTTAGTGCAGCGAACACTGAAGCTTTCTTT. This translates into CASSFSAANTEAFF. The rearrangement joins TRBV27 to TRBJ1-1; no clear D gene. Germline V CDR1 and CDR2: MNHEY, SMNVEV (reference sequence). V shed 3 bases and J shed 1 base, with 9 bases lying between them. This CDR3 spans 14 amino acids.

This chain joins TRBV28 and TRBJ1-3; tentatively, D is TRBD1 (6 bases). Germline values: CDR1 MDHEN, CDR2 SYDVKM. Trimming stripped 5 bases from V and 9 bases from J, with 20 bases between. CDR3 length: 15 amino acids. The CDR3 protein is CASSQPQGTRRTIYF. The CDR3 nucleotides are TGTGCCAGCAGTCAACCACAGGGTACGCGCCGCACCATATATTTT. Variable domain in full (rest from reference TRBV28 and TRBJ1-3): DVKVTQSSRYLVKRTGEKVFLECVQDMDHENMFWYRQDPGLGLRLIYFSYDVKMKEKGDIPEGYSVSREKKERFSLILESASTNQTSMYLCASSQPQGTRRTIYFGEGSWLTVV.

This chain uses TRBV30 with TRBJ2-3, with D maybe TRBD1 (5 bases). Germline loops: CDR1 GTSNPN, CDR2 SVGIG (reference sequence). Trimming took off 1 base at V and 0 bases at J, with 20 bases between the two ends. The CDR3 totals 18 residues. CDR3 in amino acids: CAWSGLAGIGASTDTQYF. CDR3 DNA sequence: TGTGCCTGGAGTGGGTTGGCAGGGATAGGGGCGAGCACAGATACGCAGTATTTT.

The CDR3 loop is CASAQTSAEAFF. The CDR3 DNA is TGTGCCAGCGCCCAGACATCTGCTGAAGCTTTCTTT. This chain joins TRBV5-6 and TRBJ1-1; D is unclear. With 7 bases removed from V and 6 bases from J, the gap between germline ends came to 13 bases. The germline gives CDR1 SGHDT, CDR2 YYEEEE. CDR3 length equals 12 residues.

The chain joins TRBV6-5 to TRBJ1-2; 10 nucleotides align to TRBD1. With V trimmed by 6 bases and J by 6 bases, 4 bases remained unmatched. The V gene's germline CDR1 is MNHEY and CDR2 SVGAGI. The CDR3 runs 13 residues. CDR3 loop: CASSRGQGNGYTF. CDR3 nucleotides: TGTGCCAGCAGCAGGGGACAGGGGAATGGCTACACCTTC.

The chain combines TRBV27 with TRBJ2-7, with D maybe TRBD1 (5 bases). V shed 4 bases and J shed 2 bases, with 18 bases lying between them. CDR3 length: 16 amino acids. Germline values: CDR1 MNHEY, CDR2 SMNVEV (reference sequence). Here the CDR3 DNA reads TGTGCCAGCAGTTACTCGACAGAGCTGATGACCTACGAGCAGTACTTC. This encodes CASSYSTELMTYEQYF.

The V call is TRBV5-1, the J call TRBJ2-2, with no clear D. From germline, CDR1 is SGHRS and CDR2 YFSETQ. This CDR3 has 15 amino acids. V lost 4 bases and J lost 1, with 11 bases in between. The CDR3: CASSTRMGNTGELFF. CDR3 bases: TGCGCCAGCAGCACGAGAATGGGGAACACCGGGGAGCTGTTTTTT.

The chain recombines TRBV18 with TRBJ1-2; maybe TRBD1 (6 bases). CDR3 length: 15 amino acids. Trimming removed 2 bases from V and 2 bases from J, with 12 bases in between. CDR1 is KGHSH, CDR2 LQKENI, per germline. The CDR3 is CASSPGGAGNYGYTF. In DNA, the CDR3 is TGTGCCAGCTCACCAGGGGGCGCAGGCAACTATGGCTACACCTTC.

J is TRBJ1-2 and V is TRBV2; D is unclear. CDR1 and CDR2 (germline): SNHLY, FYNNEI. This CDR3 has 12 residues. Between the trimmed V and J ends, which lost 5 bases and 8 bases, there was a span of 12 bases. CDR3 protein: CASSLYGRGYTF. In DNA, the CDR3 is TGTGCCAGCAGTTTATACGGGAGAGGCTACACCTTC.